These 7 T cell receptor beta chains share one sample of origin, sequenced in a study of cytomegalovirus exposure and HLA in healthy donors. The PCR made use of 60 Vbeta and 13 Jbeta primers. Only in-frame clones appear in the TCRdb table, and some are missing; sequencing was by immunoSEQ multiplex PCR. The table has 130,000 or so clones, around four fifths seen once. The sample was PBMCs. The source is a man aged 35-49 years in good health and CMV-seronegative.

CDR3: CASRRQGIGQPQHF. The CDR3 DNA follows: TGTGCCAGCAGGAGACAGGGAATAGGGCAGCCCCAGCATTTT. The genes are TRBV6-1 and TRBJ1-5, with 7 bases that match TRBD1. V shed 6 bases and J 7 bases; nucleotides not matched to a gene: 9. Germline CDR1 reads MNHNS; CDR2 reads SASEGT. The length of the CDR3 is 14 residues.

This chain links TRBV19 with TRBJ2-2; possibly TRBD1 for D (5 bases). There are 14 residues in the CDR3. Germline assignment: CDR1 LNHDA and CDR2 SQIVND (reference sequence). V lost 4 bases, J lost 5 bases, and 11 bases lay in between. The CDR3 nucleotides read TGTGCCAGTAGTACGGCGGCAGGGACCGGGGAGCTGTTTTTT. Protein product: CASSTAAGTGELFF.

CDR3 sequence: CASSLALAGGRDTQYF. The CDR3 nucleotides are TGTGCCAGCAGCTTAGCGCTAGCGGGAGGACGTGATACGCAGTATTTT. The chain employs TRBV7-9 and TRBJ2-3, with TRBD2 matching 11 bases. The CDR3 sequence is 16 residues long. CDR1 SEHNR and CDR2 FQNEAQ come from the germline V gene (reference sequence). V lost 0 bases, J lost 6 bases, and 5 bases stayed unmatched.

DNA for the CDR3: TGTGCCAGCAGCTTCAACGGGGAGCTGTTTTTT. Translating gives CASSFNGELFF. The J gene is TRBJ2-2, the V gene TRBV5-4; D uncertain. Germline-derived CDR1 and CDR2 are SGHNT and YYREEE (reference sequence). The CDR3 runs to 11 residues. V was cut by 2 bases and J by 7 bases, with 3 bases left in between. Together with reference TRBV5-4 and TRBJ2-2, the CDR3 gives the full variable domain: ETGVTQSPTHLIKTRGQQVTLRCSSQSGHNTVSWYQQALGQGPQFIFQYYREEENGRGNFPPRFSGLQFPNYSSELNVNALELDDSALYLCASSFNGELFFGEGSRLTVL.

V is TRBV7-8 and J is TRBJ2-2; the match to TRBD1 covers 8 bases. The J segment lost 4 bases and the V segment lost 0 bases, leaving 7 bases of the junction unmatched. CDR1 and CDR2 from the germline V gene are SGHVS and FQNEAQ. This CDR3 region has 17 residues. The CDR3 nucleotides read TGTGCCAGCAGCTTAGCGAGAGGGGACAGGTTCACCGGGGAGCTGTTTTTT. Its translation is CASSLARGDRFTGELFF.

The chain is built from TRBV29-1 and TRBJ2-7, with 7 bases identical to TRBD2. The germline V gene encodes CDR1 SQVTM and CDR2 ANQGSEA. CDR3 length: 15 residues. Unmatched junction bases numbered 10, after V lost 4 bases and J lost 1 base. CDR3: CSVALPGLSSYEQYF. The CDR3 region has the DNA TGCAGCGTTGCCCTTCCGGGACTATCGTCCTACGAGCAGTACTTC.

CDR3 protein: CASSHPGGGQYF. DNA for the CDR3: TGTGCCAGCAGCCACCCGGGGGGTGGCCAGTACTTC. The V call is TRBV5-4, the J call TRBJ2-5; 7 bases agree with TRBD2. Per germline, CDR1 SGHNT and CDR2 YYREEE (reference sequence). The junction had 7 bases not matched to a gene; V was cut back by 4 bases and J by 10 bases. The CDR3 is made up of 12 amino acids. Complete variable domain (other parts from reference TRBV5-4 and TRBJ2-5): ETGVTQSPTHLIKTRGQQVTLRCSSQSGHNTVSWYQQALGQGPQFIFQYYREEENGRGNFPPRFSGLQFPNYSSELNVNALELDDSALYLCASSHPGGGQYFGPGTRLLVL.